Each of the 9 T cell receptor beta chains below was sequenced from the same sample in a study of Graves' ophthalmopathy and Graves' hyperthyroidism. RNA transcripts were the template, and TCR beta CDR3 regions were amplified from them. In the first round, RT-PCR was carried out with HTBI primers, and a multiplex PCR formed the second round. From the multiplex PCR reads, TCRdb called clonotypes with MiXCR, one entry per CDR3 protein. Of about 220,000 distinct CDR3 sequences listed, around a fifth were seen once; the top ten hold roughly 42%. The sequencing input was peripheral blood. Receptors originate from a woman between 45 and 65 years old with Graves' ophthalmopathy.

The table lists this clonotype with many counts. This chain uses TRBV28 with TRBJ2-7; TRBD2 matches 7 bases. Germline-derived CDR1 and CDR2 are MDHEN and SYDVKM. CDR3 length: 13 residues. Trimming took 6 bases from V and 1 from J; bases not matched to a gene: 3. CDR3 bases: TGTGCCAGCAGGGGGGGGGGGTCCTACGAGCAGTACTTC. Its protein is CASRGGGSYEQYF.

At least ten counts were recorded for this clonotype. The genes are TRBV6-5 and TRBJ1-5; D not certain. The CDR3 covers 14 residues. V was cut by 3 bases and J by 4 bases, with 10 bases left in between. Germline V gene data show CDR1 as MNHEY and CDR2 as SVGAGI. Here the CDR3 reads CASSYGGTNQPQHF. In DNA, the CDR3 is TGTGCCAGCAGTTATGGAGGCACGAATCAGCCCCAGCATTTT.

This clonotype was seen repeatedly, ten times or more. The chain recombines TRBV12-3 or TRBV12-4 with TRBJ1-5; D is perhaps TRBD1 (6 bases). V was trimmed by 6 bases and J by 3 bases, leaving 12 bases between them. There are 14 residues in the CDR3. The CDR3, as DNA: TGTGCCAGCAGGCGAGGGACATACAATCAGCCCCAGCATTTT. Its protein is CASRRGTYNQPQHF.

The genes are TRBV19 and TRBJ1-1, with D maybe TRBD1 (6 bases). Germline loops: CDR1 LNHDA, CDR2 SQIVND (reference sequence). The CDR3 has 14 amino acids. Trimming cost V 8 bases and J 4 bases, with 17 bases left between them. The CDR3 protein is CASQLGGEGTEAFF. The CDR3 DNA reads TGTGCCAGTCAACTGGGGGGCGAGGGCACTGAAGCTTTCTTT.

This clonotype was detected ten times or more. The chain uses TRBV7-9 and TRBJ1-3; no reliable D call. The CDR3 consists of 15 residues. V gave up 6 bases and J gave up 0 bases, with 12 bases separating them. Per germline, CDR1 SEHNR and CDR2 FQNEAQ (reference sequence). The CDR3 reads CASSADGLSGNTIYF. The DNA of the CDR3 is TGTGCCAGCAGTGCCGACGGTCTCTCTGGAAACACCATATATTTT.

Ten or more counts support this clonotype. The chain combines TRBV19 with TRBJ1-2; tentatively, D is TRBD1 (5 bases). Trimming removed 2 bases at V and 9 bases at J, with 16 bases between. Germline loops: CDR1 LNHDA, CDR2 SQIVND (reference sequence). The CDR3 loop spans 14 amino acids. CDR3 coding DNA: TGTGCCAGTAGTATACAAGGGGCGGCTTATAGCTACACCTTC. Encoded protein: CASSIQGAAYSYTF.

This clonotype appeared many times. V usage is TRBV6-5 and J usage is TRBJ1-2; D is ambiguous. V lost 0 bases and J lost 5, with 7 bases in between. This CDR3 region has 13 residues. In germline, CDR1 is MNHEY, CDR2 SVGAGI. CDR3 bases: TGTGCCAGCAGTTACTCGATAAGATATGGCTACACCTTC. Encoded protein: CASSYSIRYGYTF.

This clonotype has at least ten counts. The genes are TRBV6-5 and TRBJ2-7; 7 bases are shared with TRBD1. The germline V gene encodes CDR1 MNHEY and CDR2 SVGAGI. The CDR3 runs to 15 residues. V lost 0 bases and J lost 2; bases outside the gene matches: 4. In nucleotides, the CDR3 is TGTGCCAGCAGTTACTCCGGACAGGCGCCCTACGAGCAGTACTTC. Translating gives CASSYSGQAPYEQYF.

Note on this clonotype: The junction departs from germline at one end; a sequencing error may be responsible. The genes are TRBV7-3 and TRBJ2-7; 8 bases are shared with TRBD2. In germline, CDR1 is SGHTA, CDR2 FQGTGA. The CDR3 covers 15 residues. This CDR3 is CASSLSGSPRHEQYF. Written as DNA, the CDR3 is TGTGCCAGCAGTTTAAGCGGGAGCCCTCGCCACGAGCAGTACTTC.